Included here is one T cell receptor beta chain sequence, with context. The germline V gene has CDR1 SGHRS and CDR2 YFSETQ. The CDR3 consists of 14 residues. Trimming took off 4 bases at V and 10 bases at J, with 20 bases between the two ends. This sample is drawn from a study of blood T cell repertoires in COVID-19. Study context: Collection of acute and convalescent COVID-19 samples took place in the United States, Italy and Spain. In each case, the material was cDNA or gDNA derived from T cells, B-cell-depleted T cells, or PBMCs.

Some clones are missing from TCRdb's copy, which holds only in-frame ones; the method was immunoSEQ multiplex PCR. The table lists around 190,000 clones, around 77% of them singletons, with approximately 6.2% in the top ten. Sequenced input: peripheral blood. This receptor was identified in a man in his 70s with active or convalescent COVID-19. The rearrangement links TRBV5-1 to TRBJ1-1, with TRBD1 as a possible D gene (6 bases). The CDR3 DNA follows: TGCGCCAGCAGCCCCGGGACAATGGGTCAGGCAGCTTTCTTT. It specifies CASSPGTMGQAAFF.